Given below is one TCR beta chain in context. What it binds is not known. The source of the sample is a study of cytomegalovirus exposure and HLA in healthy donors. Study observations and caveats: CMV serostatus alone was available as immune exposure information. Sequences of the TCR beta chain were said to predict the HLA-A and HLA-B alleles of most subjects accurately. Productive status was seen about 87% or about 30% of the time for most TCR beta V segments in an earlier analysis. Later analysis suggested links between common viral pathogens and several top significant clusters.

PCR amplification relied on 60 Vbeta primers (plus 13 Jbeta primers). The table came from immunoSEQ multiplex PCR; TCRdb's copy has only in-frame clones and leaves some out. The sample comprises about 180,000 clones, almost 85% of which are singletons, and approximately 0.51% rests with the top ten. Trimming stripped 4 bases from V and 5 bases from J, with 19 bases between. Germline CDR1 reads SGHRS; CDR2 reads YFSETQ. The CDR3 length is 16 residues. The TCR comes from a woman aged 45 to 65 in good health and CMV-seronegative. Sequences were obtained from PBMCs. V and J are TRBV5-1 and TRBJ2-1, with TRBD2 as a possible D gene (7 bases). The CDR3 sequence: CASSRTPGAGDNEQFF. The DNA for the CDR3 is TGCGCCAGCAGCCGAACCCCGGGGGCGGGAGACAATGAGCAGTTCTTC.